The sequence of this T cell receptor beta chain was determined in a study of blood T cell repertoires in COVID-19. Assay: immunoSEQ multiplex PCR; the TCRdb copy retains only in-frame clones and omits some. The table lists 150,000 to 200,000 clones, about 91% of them singletons, with under 3% in the top ten. The sequenced sample was PBMCs or T cells enriched from blood (not recorded which). This sequence was found in a woman between 40 and 50 years old with acute COVID-19.

In DNA form, the CDR3 reads TGTGCCAGCAGTTTACGCCCCGGGACTAGCGTACTTAATAGGGTCTACAATGAGCAGTTCTTC. This translates into CASSLRPGTSVLNRVYNEQFF. V and J are TRBV28 and TRBJ2-1; TRBD2 matches 10 bases. The length of the CDR3 is 21 residues. V lost 2 bases to trimming and J lost 3 bases; unmatched junction nucleotides: 19. Germline assignment: CDR1 MDHEN and CDR2 SYDVKM.